This is a list of T cell receptor beta chains from one sample in a study of molecular identifiers for immune sequencing clone quantification. TCRdb processed the PCR reads anew with MiXCR; each CDR3 protein has one entry. The sample lists about 510,000 distinct CDR3 sequences; about 26% were seen once. What was sequenced was naive CD8+ T cells from blood, with Jurkat cell RNA spiked in. These receptors were taken from a human donor in good health. Some libraries in this study had Jurkat cell RNA spiked in. Both conserved end residues are trimmed from each CDR3. Each record gives: CDR3 length, clone size, V gene, J gene, CDR3 protein. Clone sizes are given selectively: once, few, many, or a class where the clone is expanded.

13	few	TRBV13	TRBJ2-3	ASSFTGVDTDTQY
13	NA	TRBV7-2	TRBJ1-5	ASRPGTGLGPPRH
9	NA	TRBV19	TRBJ2-7	ASGGVYEQY
10	many	TRBV12-3/TRBV12-4	TRBJ1-1	ASSLGITEAF
16	NA	TRBV7-6	TRBJ2-2	ASSFLRTGPSNTGELF
13	once	TRBV25-1	TRBJ2-7	ASSGGQGAFYEQY
16	NA	TRBV4-3	TRBJ2-7	ASSQGKGDRAHYVGQY
10	NA	TRBV2	TRBJ2-7	ATRGLTYEQY
11	few	TRBV5-6	TRBJ2-2	ASSLELFGELF
14	few	TRBV19	TRBJ1-5	ASSIGVRGGNQPQH
15	NA	TRBV1	TRBJ1-5	TSSQVYPYITYQPQH
13	NA	TRBV6-5	TRBJ2-1	ASSYSVVSCNEQF
11	many	TRBV5-4	TRBJ1-1	ASSIDRGPEAF
11	many	TRBV9	TRBJ2-2	ASSVQVPGELF
13	NA	TRBV11-2	TRBJ2-7	ASSPILAAGYEQY
13	many	TRBV7-8	TRBJ2-3	ASSQLGASPDTQY
17	few	TRBV13	TRBJ2-2	ASSLGYNPGLAGPGELF
11	few	TRBV19	TRBJ2-1	ASSIAPSGEQF
18	NA	TRBV4-2	TRBJ1-2	ASSQGPGGGNTQVDYGYT
10	many	TRBV7-2	TRBJ1-6	ASSWGGSPLH
12	many	TRBV28	TRBJ1-2	ASSFGYTNYGYT
14	NA	TRBV10-3	TRBJ2-3	AISDFDRGYGDTQY
13	NA	TRBV19	TRBJ1-1	ASSVWDEGPTEAF
12	few	TRBV7-3	TRBJ2-7	ASSAGQDSYEQY
12	NA	TRBV18	TRBJ2-5	ASSPSSVQETQY
13	NA	TRBV19	TRBJ1-1	ASRGWTAMNTEAF
13	many	TRBV7-2	TRBJ2-1	ASSLAVSGDNEQF
11	many	TRBV19	TRBJ2-7	ATQGQGAHEQY